One T cell receptor beta chain is described in this entry. The method was immunoSEQ multiplex PCR; TCRdb's version includes in-frame clones alone and lacks a portion of them. The repertoire holds under 1,100,000 clones, with 65% to 75% as singletons. The data belong to a study of shared clonotypes between healthy human individuals. About the research overall: Samples came from a couple of female and a few male donors aged 18 to 49.

Germline V gene lookup returns CDR1 MGHRA and CDR2 YSYEKL. The V gene lost 1 base and the J gene lost 2 bases, with 8 bases spanning the gap. The CDR3 consists of 14 residues. This chain joins TRBV4-1 and TRBJ2-5; tentatively, D is TRBD1 (5 bases). The sequencing sample was made of memory CD4+ T cells sorted from blood. This sample's subset: CD45RA-negative fraction. The clonotype was recovered from a man in his late teens or twenties in good health. CDR3 loop: CASSQGQPQETQYF. CDR3 nucleotide sequence: TGCGCCAGCAGCCAAGGACAGCCACAAGAGACCCAGTACTTC.